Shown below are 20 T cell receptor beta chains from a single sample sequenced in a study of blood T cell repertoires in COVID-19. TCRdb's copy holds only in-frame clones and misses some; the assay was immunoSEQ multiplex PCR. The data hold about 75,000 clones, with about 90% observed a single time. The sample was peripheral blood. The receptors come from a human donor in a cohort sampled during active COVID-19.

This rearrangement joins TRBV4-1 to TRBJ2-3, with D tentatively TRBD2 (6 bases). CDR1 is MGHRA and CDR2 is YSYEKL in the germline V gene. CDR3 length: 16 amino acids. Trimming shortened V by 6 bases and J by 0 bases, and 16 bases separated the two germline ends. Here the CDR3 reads CASRLEAGYSTDTQYF. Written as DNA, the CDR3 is TGCGCCAGCAGACTTGAGGCGGGATATAGCACAGATACGCAGTATTTT.

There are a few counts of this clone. The CDR3 nucleotides read TGTGCCAGCAGCTTCAGGGCTGGGTTGAGCAATCAGCCCCAGCATTTT. This sequence encodes CASSFRAGLSNQPQHF. V gene TRBV7-2 combines with J gene TRBJ1-5; tentatively, D is TRBD1 (5 bases). Trimming cost V 3 bases and J 1 base, with 13 bases left between them. CDR1 and CDR2 (germline): SGHTA, FQGNSA. This CDR3 comprises 16 residues. Full variable domain (outside the CDR3, taken from reference TRBV7-2 and TRBJ1-5): GAGVSQSPSNKVTEKGKDVELRCDPISGHTALYWYRQSLGQGLEFLIYFQGNSAPDKSGLPSDRFSAERTGGSVSTLTIQRTQQEDSAVYLCASSFRAGLSNQPQHFGDGTRLSIL.

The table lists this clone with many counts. The CDR3 here is CASRFAHHMVPNTGELFF. CDR3 sequence (DNA): TGTGCAAGTCGCTTTGCCCACCACATGGTTCCGAACACCGGGGAGCTGTTTTTT. This chain uses TRBV12-2 with TRBJ2-2; TRBD1 is taken as the D call from the table, unchecked against the DNA. TRBV12-2 is labeled a pseudogene. This CDR3 has 18 amino acids.

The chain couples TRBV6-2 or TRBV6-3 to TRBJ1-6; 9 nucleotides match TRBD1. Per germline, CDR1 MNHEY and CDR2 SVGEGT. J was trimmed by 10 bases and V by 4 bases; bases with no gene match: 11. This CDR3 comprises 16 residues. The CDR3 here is CASSSNRDRVSSPLHF. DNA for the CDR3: TGTGCCAGCAGTTCCAACCGGGACAGGGTTTCGTCACCCCTCCACTTT.

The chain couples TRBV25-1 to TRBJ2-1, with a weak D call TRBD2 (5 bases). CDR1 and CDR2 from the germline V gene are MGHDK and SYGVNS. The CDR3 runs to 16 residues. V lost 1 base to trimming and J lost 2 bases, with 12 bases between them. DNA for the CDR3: TGTGCCAGCAGTGAATCTGGGGTCGGGGCCTACAATGAGCAGTTCTTC. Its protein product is CASSESGVGAYNEQFF.

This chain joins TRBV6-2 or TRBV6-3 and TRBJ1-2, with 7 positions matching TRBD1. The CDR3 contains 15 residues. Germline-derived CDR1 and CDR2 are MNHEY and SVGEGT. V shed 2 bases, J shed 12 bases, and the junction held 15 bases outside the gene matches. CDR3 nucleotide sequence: TGTGCCAGCAGTTACGCTGGCTGGACAGGCTTGTTCGACACCTTC. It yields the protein CASSYAGWTGLFDTF.

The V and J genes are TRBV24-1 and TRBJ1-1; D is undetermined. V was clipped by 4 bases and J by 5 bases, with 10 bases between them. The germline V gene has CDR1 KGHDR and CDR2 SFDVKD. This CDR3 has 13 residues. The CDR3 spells CATSDPLGTEAFF. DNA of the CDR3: TGTGCCACCAGTGACCCGCTAGGAACTGAAGCTTTCTTT.

CDR3 DNA sequence: TGTGCCAGCTCACAGACAGCAACTACCTACGAGCAGTACTTC. This sequence encodes CASSQTATTYEQYF. V usage is TRBV18 and J usage is TRBJ2-7; TRBD1 might be the D (5 bases). CDR1 KGHSH and CDR2 LQKENI come from the germline V gene. The CDR3 has 14 residues. V lost 4 bases and J lost 2, with 12 bases in between.

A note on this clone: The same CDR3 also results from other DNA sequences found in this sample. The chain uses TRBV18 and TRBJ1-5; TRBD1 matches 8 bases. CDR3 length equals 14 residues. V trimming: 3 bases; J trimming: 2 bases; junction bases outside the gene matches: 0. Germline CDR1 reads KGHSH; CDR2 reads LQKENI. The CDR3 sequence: CASSPTGGNQPQHF. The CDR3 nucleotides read TGTGCCAGCTCACCGACAGGGGGCAATCAGCCCCAGCATTTT.

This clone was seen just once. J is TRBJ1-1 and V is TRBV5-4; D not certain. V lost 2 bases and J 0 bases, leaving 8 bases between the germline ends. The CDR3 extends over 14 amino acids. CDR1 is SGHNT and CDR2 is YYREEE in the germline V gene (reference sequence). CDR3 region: CASSLDNVNTEAFF. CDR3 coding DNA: TGTGCCAGCAGCTTAGACAATGTGAACACTGAAGCTTTCTTT. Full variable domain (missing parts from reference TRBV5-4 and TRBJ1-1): ETGVTQSPTHLIKTRGQQVTLRCSSQSGHNTVSWYQQALGQGPQFIFQYYREEENGRGNFPPRFSGLQFPNYSSELNVNALELDDSALYLCASSLDNVNTEAFFGQGTRLTVV.

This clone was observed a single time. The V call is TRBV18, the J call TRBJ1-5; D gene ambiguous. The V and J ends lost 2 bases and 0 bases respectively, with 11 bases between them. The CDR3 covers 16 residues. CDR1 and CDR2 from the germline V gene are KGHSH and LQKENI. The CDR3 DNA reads TGTGCCAGCTCACCAGGGAGTTGGTATAGCAATCAGCCCCAGCATTTT. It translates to CASSPGSWYSNQPQHF.

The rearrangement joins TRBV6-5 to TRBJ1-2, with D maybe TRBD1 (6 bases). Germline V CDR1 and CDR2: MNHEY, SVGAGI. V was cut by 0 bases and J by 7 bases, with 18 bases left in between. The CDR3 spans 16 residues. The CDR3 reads CASSYSSPTGSGGYTF. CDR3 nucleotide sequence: TGTGCCAGCAGTTACTCGAGTCCCACAGGGTCAGGTGGCTACACCTTC.

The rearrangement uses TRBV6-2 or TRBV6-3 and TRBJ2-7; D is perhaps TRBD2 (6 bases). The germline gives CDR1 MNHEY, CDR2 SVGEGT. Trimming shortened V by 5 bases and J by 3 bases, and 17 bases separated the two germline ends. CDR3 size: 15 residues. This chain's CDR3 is CASSIPWRDRYEQYF. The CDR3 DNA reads TGTGCCAGCAGTATCCCCTGGCGGGACCGCTACGAGCAGTACTTC.

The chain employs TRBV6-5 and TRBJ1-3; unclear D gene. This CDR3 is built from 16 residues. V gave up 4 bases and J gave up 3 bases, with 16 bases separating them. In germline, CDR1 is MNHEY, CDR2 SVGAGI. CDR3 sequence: CASSSLHGYLGNTIYF. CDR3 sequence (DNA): TGTGCCAGCAGTTCCCTCCACGGGTACCTTGGAAACACCATATATTTT.

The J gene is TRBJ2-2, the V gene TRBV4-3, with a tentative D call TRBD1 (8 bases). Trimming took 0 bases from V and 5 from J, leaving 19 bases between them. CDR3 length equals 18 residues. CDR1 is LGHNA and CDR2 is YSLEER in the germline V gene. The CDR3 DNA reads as TGCGCCAGCAGCCAAGATCCGGTAACAGGGGGAGGGACCGGGGAGCTGTTTTTT. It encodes CASSQDPVTGGGTGELFF.

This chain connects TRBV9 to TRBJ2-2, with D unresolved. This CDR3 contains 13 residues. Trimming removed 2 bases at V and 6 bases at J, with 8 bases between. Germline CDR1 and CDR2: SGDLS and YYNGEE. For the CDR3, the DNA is TGTGCCAGCAGCGTCGGCCGGGCCGGGGAGCTGTTTTTT. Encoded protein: CASSVGRAGELFF.

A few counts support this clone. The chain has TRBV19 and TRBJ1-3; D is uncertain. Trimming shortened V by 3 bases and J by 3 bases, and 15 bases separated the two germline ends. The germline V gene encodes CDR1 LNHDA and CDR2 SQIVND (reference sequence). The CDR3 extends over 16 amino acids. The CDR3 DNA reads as TGTGCCAGTAGTATCTCAGGTCTTCGTTTTGGAAACACCATATATTTT. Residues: CASSISGLRFGNTIYF. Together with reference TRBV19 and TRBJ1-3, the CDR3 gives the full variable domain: DGGITQSPKYLFRKEGQNVTLSCEQNLNHDAMYWYRQDPGQGLRLIYYSQIVNDFQKGDIAEGYSVSREKKESFPLTVTSAQKNPTAFYLCASSISGLRFGNTIYFGEGSWLTVV.

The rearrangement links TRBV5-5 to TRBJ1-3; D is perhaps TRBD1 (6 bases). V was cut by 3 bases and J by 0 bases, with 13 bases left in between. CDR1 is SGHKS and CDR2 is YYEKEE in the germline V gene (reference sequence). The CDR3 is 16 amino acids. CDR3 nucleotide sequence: TGTGCCAGCAGCTCTACAGGGTTCAGCTCTGGAAACACCATATATTTT. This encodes CASSSTGFSSGNTIYF.

The chain's CDR3 is CASSRTGNSYEQYF. As DNA, the CDR3 is TGTGCCAGCTCCCGGACAGGGAACTCCTACGAGCAGTACTTC. V is TRBV18 and J is TRBJ2-7; 8 bases fit TRBD1. This CDR3 region has 14 residues. V gave up 6 bases and J gave up 0 bases; unmatched junction bases: 4. From germline, CDR1 is KGHSH and CDR2 LQKENI.

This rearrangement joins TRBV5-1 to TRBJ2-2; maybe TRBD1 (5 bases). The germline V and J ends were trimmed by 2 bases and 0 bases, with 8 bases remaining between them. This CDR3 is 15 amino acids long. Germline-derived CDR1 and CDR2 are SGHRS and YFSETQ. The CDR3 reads CASSFQGSNTGELFF. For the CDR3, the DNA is TGCGCCAGCAGCTTCCAGGGCTCGAACACCGGGGAGCTGTTTTTT.